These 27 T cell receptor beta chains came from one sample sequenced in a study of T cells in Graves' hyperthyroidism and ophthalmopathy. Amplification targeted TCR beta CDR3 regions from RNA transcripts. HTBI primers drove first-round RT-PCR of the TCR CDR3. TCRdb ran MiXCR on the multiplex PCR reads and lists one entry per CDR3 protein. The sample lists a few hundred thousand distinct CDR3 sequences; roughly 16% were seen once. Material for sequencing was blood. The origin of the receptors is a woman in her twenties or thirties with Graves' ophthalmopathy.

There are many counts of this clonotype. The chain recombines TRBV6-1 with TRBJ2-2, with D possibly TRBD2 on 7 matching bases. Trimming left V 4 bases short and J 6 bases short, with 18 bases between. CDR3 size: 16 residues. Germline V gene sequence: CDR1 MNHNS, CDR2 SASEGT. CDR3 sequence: CASSAPGGAFAGELFF. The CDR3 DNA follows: TGTGCCAGCAGTGCTCCGGGGGGCGCGTTCGCCGGGGAGCTGTTTTTT.

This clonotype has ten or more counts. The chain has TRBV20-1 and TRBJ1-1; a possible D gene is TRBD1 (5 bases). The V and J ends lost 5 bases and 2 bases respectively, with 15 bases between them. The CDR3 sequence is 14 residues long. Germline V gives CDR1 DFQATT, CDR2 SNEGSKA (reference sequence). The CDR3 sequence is CSAQPGTLNTEAFF. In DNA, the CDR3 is TGCAGTGCTCAACCAGGGACCCTCAACACTGAAGCTTTCTTT.

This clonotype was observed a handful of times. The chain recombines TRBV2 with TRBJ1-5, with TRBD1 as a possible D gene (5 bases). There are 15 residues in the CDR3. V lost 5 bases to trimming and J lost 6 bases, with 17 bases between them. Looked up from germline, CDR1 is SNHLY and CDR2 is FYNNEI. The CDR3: CASSFGRDGGQPQHF. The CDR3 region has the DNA TGTGCCAGCAGTTTTGGTCGTGATGGGGGTCAGCCCCAGCATTTT. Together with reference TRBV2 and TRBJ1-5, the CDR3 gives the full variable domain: EPEVTQTPSHQVTQMGQEVILRCVPISNHLYFYWYRQILGQKVEFLVSFYNNEISEKSEIFDDQFSVERPDGSNFTLKIRSTKLEDSAMYFCASSFGRDGGQPQHFGDGTRLSIL.

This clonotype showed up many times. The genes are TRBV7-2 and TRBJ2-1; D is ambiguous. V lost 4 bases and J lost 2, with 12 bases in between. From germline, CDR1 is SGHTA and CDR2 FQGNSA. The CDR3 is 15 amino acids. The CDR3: CASSSDPTTYNEQFF. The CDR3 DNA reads TGTGCCAGCAGCTCGGACCCTACCACCTACAATGAGCAGTTCTTC. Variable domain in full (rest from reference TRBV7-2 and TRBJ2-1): GAGVSQSPSNKVTEKGKDVELRCDPISGHTALYWYRQSLGQGLEFLIYFQGNSAPDKSGLPSDRFSAERTGGSVSTLTIQRTQQEDSAVYLCASSSDPTTYNEQFFGPGTRLTVL.

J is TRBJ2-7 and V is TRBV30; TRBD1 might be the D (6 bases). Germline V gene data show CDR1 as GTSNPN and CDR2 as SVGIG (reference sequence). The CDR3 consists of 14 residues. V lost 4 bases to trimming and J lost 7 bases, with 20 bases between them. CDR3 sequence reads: CAWTTIQTGNEQYF. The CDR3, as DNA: TGTGCCTGGACCACAATACAAACAGGGAATGAGCAGTACTTC.

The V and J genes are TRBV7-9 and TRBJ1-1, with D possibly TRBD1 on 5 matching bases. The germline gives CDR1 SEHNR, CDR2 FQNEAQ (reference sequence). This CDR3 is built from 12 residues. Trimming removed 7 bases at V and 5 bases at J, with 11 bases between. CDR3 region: CASNRGPTEAFF. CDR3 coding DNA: TGTGCCAGCAACCGGGGACCAACTGAAGCTTTCTTT.

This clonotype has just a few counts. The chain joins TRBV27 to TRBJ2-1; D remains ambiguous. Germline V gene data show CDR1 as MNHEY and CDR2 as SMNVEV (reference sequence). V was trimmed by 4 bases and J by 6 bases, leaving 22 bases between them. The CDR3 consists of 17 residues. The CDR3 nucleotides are TGTGCCAGCAGTTCCCCCCCCGGTAGTGGGTTAGGCAATGAGCAGTTCTTC. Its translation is CASSSPPGSGLGNEQFF.

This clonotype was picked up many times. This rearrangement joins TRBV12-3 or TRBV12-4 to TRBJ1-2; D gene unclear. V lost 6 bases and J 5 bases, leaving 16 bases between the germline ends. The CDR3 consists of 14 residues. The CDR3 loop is CASSNASERYGYTF. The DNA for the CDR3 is TGTGCCAGCAGCAACGCGAGCGAGAGATATGGCTACACCTTC.

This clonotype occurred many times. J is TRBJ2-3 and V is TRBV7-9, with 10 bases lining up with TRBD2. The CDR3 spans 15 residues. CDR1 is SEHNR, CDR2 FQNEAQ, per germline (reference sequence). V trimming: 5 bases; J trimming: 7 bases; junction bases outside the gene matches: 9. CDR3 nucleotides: TGTGCCAGCAGCACCCAGCGGGAGGGCGCTTATACGCAGTATTTT. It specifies CASSTQREGAYTQYF.

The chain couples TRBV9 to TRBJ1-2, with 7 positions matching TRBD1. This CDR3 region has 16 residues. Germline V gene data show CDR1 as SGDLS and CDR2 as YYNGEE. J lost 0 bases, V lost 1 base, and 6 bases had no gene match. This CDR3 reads CASSVNLGTANYGYTF. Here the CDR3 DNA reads TGTGCCAGCAGCGTAAACCTCGGGACAGCTAACTATGGCTACACCTTC.

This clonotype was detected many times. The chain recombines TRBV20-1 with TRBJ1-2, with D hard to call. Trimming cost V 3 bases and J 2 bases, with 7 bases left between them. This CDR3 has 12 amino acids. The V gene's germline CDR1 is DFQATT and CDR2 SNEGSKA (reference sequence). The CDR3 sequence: CSASGKNYGYTF. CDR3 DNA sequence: TGCAGTGCTAGCGGGAAGAACTATGGCTACACCTTC.

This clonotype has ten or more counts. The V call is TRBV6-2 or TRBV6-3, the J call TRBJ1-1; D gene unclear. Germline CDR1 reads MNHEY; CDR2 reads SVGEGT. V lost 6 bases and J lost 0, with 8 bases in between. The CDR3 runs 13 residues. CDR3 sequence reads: CASSYLLNTEAFF. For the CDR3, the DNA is TGTGCCAGCAGCTACCTACTGAACACTGAAGCTTTCTTT.

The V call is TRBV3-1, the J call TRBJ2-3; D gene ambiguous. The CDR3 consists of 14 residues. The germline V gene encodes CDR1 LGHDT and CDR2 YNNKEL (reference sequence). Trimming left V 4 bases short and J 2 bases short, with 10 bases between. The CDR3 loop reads CASSPFWDTDTQYF. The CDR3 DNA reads TGTGCCAGCAGCCCCTTTTGGGACACAGATACGCAGTATTTT.

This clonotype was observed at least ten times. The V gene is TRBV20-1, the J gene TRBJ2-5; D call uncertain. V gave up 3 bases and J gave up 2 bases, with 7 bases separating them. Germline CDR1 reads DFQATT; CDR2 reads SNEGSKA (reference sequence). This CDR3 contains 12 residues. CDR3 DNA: TGCAGTGCTAGGGGCTGGCAAGAGACCCAGTACTTC. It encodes CSARGWQETQYF.

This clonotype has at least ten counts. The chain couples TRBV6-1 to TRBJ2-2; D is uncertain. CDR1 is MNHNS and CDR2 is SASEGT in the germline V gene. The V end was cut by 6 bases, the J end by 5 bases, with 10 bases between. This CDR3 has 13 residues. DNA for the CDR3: TGTGCCAGCAGACCCGACGGAACCGGGGAGCTGTTTTTT. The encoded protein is CASRPDGTGELFF.

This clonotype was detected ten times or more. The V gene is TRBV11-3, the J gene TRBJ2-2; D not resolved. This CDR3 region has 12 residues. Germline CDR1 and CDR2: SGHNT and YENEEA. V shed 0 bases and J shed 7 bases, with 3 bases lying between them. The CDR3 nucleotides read TGTGCCAGCAGCTTAGAGTACGGGGAGCTGTTTTTT. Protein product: CASSLEYGELFF. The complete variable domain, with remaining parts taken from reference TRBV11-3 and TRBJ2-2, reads EAGVVQSPRYKIIEKKQPVAFWCNPISGHNTLYWYLQNLGQGPELLIRYENEEAVDDSQLPKDRFSAERLKGVDSTLKIQPAELGDSAVYLCASSLEYGELFFGEGSRLTVL.

CDR3 protein: CASSQEQGSTDTQYF. The CDR3 DNA sequence: TGTGCCAGCAGCCAAGAACAGGGGAGCACAGATACGCAGTATTTT. This sequence joins TRBV4-2 and TRBJ2-3, with 7 bases fitting TRBD1. The CDR3 extends over 15 amino acids. Germline V gene data show CDR1 as LGHNA and CDR2 as YNFKEQ. V dropped 0 bases and J dropped 0; count of bases not matched to a gene: 0.

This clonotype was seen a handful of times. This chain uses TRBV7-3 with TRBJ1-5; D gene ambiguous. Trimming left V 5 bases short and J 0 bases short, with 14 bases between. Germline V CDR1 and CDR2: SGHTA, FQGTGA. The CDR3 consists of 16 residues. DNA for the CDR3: TGTGCCAGCAGCCCCCCGAGGTCGCATAGCAATCAGCCCCAGCATTTT. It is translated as CASSPPRSHSNQPQHF.

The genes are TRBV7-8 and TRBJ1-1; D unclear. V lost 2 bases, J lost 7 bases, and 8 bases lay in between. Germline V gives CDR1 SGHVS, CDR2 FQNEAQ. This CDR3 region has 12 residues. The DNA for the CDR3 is TGTGCCAGCAGCTTAAGCGGCCATGAAGCTTTCTTT. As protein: CASSLSGHEAFF.

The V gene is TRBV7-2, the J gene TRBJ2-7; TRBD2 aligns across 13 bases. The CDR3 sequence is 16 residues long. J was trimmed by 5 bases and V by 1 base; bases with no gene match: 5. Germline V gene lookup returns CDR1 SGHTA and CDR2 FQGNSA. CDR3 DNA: TGTGCCAGCAGCTTAGAACTAGCGGGAGGGACCCACGAGCAGTACTTC. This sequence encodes CASSLELAGGTHEQYF.

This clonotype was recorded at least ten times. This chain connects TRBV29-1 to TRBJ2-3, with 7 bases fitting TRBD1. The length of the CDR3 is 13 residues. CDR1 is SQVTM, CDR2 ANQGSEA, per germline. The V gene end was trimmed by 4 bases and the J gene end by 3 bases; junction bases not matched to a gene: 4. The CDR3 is CSVATGLTDTQYF. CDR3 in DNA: TGCAGCGTTGCGACAGGGCTGACAGATACGCAGTATTTT.

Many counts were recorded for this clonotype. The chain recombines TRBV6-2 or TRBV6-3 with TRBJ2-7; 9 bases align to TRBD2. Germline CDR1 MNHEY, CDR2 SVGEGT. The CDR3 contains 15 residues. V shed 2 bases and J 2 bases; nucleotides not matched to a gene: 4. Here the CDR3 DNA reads TGTGCCAGCAGTTACAGGGTAGCGGGAGCCTACGAGCAGTACTTC. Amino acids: CASSYRVAGAYEQYF.

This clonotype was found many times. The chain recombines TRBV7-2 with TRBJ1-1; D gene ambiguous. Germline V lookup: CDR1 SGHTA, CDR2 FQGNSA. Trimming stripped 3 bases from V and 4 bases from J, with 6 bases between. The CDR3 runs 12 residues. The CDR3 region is CASSLGATEAFF. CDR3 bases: TGTGCCAGCAGCTTGGGCGCCACTGAAGCTTTCTTT.

The CDR3 loop is CASSTRISGANVLTF. The CDR3 DNA reads TGTGCCAGCAGTACGAGGATTTCTGGGGCCAACGTCCTGACTTTC. The rearrangement links TRBV6-1 to TRBJ2-6, with D hard to call. Germline CDR1 is MNHNS and CDR2 is SASEGT. Trimming removed 5 bases from V and 1 base from J, with 9 bases in between. The length of the CDR3 is 15 residues.

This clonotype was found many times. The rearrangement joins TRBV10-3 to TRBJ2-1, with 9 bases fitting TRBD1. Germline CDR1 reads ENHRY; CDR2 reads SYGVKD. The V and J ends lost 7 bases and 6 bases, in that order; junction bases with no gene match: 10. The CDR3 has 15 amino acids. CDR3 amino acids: CAIKTGTGLGNEQFF. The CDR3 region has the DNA TGTGCCATCAAGACCGGGACAGGGTTGGGCAATGAGCAGTTCTTC.

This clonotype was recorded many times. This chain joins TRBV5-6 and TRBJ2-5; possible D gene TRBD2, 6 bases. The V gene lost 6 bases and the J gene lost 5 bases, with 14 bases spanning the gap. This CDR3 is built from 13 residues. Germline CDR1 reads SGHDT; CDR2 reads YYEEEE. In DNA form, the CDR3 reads TGTGCCAGCACCGTGGCTAGCGTCGAGACCCAGTACTTC. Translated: CASTVASVETQYF.

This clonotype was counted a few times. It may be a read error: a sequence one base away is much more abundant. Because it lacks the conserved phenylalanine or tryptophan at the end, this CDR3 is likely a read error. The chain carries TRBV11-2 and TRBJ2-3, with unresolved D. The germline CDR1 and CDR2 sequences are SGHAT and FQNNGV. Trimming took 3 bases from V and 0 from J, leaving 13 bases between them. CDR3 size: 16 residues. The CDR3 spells CASSFFTGTSTDTQYL. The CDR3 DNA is TGTGCCAGCAGCTTCTTTACTGGTACTAGCACAGATACGCAGTATCTT.